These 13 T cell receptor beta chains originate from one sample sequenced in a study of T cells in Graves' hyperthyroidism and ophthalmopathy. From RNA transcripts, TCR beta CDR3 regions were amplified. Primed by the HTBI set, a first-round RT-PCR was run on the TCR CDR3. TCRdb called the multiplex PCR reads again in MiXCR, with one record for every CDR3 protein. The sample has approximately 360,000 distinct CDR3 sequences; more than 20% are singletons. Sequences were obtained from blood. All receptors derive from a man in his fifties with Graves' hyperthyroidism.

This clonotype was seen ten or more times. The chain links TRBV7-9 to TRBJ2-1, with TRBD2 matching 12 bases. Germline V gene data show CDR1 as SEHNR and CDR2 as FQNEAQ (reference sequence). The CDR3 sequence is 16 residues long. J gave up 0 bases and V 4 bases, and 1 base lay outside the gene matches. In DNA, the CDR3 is TGTGCCAGCAGCTGGGGACTAGCGGGCTCCTACAATGAGCAGTTCTTC. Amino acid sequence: CASSWGLAGSYNEQFF.

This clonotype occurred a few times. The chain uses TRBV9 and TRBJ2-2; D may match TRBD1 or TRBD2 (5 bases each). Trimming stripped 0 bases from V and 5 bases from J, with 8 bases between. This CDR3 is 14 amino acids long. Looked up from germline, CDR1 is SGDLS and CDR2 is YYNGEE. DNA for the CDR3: TGTGCCAGCAGCGTAGGCTGGGGGACCGGGGAGCTGTTTTTT. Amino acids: CASSVGWGTGELFF.

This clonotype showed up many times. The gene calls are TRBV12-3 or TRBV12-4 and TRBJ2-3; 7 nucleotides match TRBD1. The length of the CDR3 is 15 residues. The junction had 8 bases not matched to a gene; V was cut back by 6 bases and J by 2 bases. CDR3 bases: TGTGCCAGCAGACCGATCCAGGGGGACACAGATACGCAGTATTTT. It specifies CASRPIQGDTDTQYF.

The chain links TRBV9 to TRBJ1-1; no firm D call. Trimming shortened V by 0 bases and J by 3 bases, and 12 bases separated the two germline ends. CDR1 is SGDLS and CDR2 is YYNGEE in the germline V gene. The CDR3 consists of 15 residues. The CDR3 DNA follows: TGTGCCAGCAGCGTAGAACCAACTCGGTACACTGAAGCTTTCTTT. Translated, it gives CASSVEPTRYTEAFF.

The CDR3 bases are TGTGCCAGCAGCCAGTCACAGGGAAACACTGAAGCTTTCTTT. Translating gives CASSQSQGNTEAFF. The chain combines TRBV16 with TRBJ1-1, with D possibly being TRBD1 (6 bases). The germline V and J ends were trimmed by 3 bases and 2 bases, with 10 bases remaining between them. CDR1 is KGHSY, CDR2 FQNENV, per germline. The CDR3 is 14 amino acids. Using reference TRBV16 and TRBJ1-1 for the parts outside the CDR3, the full variable domain is GEEVAQTPKHLVRGEGQKAKLYCAPIKGHSYVFWYQQVLKNEFKFLISFQNENVFDETGMPKERFSAKCLPNSPCSLEIQATKLEDSAVYFCASSQSQGNTEAFFGQGTRLTVV.

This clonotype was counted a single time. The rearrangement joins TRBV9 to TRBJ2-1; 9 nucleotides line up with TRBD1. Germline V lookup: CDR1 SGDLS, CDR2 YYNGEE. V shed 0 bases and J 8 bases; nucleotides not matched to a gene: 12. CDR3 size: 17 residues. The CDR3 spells CASSVGGGTGFSDEQFF. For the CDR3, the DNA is TGTGCCAGCAGCGTAGGGGGGGGGACAGGGTTTTCCGATGAGCAGTTCTTC.

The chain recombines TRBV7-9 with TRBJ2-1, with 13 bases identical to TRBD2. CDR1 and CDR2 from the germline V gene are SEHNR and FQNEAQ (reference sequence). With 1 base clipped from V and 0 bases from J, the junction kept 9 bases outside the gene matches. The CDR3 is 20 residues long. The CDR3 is CASSLGLAGGSRSSYNEQFF. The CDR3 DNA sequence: TGTGCCAGCAGCTTAGGACTAGCGGGAGGAAGCCGAAGCTCCTACAATGAGCAGTTCTTC.

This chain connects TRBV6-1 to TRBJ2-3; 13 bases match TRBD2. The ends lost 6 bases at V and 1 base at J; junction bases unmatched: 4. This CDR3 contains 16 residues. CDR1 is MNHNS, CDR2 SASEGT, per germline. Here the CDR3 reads CASRIGLAGGTDTQYF. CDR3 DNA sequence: TGTGCCAGCAGAATCGGACTAGCGGGGGGCACAGATACGCAGTATTTT.

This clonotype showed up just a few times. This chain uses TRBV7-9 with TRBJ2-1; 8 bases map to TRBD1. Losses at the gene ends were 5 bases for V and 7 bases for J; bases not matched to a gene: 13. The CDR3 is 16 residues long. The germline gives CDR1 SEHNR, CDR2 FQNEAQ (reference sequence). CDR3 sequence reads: CASSPRTGTRVNEQFF. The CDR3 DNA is TGTGCCAGCAGCCCCCGGACAGGGACGAGGGTTAATGAGCAGTTCTTC.

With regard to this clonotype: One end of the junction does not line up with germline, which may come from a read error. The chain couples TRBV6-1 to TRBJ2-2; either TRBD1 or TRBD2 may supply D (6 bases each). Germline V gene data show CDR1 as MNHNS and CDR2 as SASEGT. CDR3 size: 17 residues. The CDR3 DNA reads TGTGCCAGCAGAGAAGGGGGGTATAGGGCGAACACCGGGGAGCTGTTTTTT. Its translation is CASREGGYRANTGELFF.

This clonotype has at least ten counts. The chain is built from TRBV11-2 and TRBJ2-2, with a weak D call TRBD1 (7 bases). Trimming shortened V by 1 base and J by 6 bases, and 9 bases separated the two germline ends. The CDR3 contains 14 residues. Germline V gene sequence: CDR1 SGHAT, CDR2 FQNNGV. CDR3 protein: CASSLGRGAGELFF. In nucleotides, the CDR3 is TGTGCCAGCAGCTTAGGCAGGGGGGCCGGGGAGCTGTTTTTT. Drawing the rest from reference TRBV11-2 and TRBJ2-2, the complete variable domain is EAGVAQSPRYKIIEKRQSVAFWCNPISGHATLYWYQQILGQGPKLLIQFQNNGVVDDSQLPKDRFSAERLKGVDSTLKIQPAKLEDSAVYLCASSLGRGAGELFFGEGSRLTVL.

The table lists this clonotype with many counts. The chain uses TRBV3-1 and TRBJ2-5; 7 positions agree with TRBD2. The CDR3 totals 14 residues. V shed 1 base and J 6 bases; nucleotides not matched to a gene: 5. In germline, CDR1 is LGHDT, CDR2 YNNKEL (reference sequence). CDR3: CASSQAGRGKTQYF. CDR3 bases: TGTGCCAGCAGCCAAGCAGGGAGGGGAAAGACCCAGTACTTC.

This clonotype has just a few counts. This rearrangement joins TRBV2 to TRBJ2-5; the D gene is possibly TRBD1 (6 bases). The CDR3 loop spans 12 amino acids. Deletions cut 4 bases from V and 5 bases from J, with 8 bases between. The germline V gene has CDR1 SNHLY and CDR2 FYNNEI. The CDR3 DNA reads TGTGCCAGCAGTGCACAGGGCGAGACCCAGTACTTC. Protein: CASSAQGETQYF.